Sequencing of this TCR beta chain was carried out in a study of breast tumors, draining lymph nodes, adjacent tissues. Breast cancer patients provided tissue from their axillary draining lymph nodes. General study results and limits: Compared with lymph nodes, tumors were less diverse; compared with nontumor tissue, more.

The germline V gene has CDR1 SGHDT and CDR2 YYEEEE. The trim removed 3 bases at V and 6 bases at J, leaving 9 bases unmatched. This CDR3 is 15 amino acids long. TCRdb re-called the multiplex PCR reads through MiXCR, storing one row per CDR3 protein. The data contain about 180,000 distinct CDR3 sequences, about 30% of them seen just once; the ten biggest clones take up around 4%. This clonotype has at least ten counts. Its antigen remains unidentified. Specimen: axillary lymph node tissue. This chain joins TRBV5-6 and TRBJ2-3; 8 bases are shared with TRBD2. This TCR was sampled from a female donor with breast cancer. Some clones in this sample may be carry-over from other donors' samples. CDR3 sequence (DNA): TGTGCCAGCAGCTCCGCGGGACTAGTGGTGGATACGCAGTATTTT. Translation gives CASSSAGLVVDTQYF.